This passage covers 3 T cell receptor beta chains from one sample sequenced in a study of T cell responses to AZD1222 COVID-19 vaccine. TCRdb's table, derived via immunoSEQ multiplex PCR, lists solely in-frame clones and lacks some. The sample comprises over 120,000 clones, approximately 90% of which are singletons, and 1.5% to 2% rests with the top ten. The material sequenced was peripheral blood, taken on day 0 of AZD1222 vaccination. The receptors originated from an adult in good health.

In its sample, this clone was seen once. The CDR3 is CASSLVGGMLNTEAFF. DNA of the CDR3: TGCGCCAGCAGCTTGGTGGGGGGCATGTTAAACACTGAAGCTTTCTTT. J is TRBJ1-1 and V is TRBV5-1; a possible D gene is TRBD1 (6 bases). This CDR3 comprises 16 residues. The ends were cut back, 0 bases at V and 2 bases at J, with 14 bases in the middle. Germline CDR1 reads SGHRS; CDR2 reads YFSETQ. The whole variable domain, remainder taken from reference TRBV5-1 and TRBJ1-1, is KAGVTQTPRYLIKTRGQQVTLSCSPISGHRSVSWYQQTPGQGLQFLFEYFSETQRNKGNFPGRFSGRQFSNSRSEMNVSTLELGDSALYLCASSLVGGMLNTEAFFGQGTRLTVV.

The CDR3 DNA sequence: TGTGCCAGCAGTCCCCAGACTTTTAGCACAGATACGCAGTATTTT. Amino acid sequence: CASSPQTFSTDTQYF. The chain couples TRBV6-5 to TRBJ2-3; D is unclear. CDR3 length equals 15 residues. The V gene lost 5 bases and the J gene lost 0 bases, with 12 bases spanning the gap. CDR1 and CDR2 from the germline V gene are MNHEY and SVGAGI.

The chain combines TRBV6-5 with TRBJ2-3; D uncertain. Trimming removed 2 bases at V and 8 bases at J, with 11 bases between. The CDR3 extends over 13 amino acids. Germline V CDR1 and CDR2: MNHEY, SVGAGI. In nucleotides, the CDR3 is TGTGCCAGCAGTTACCTGAGTCTGGGTACGCAGTATTTT. This codes for CASSYLSLGTQYF.